Shown below are 2 T cell receptor beta chains from a single sample sequenced in a study of human T cells and chemical hapten exposure (dated by TCRdb to the early 2020s). Library preparation used RACE. Sequencing was performed on a NextSeq 500. TCRdb itself trimmed the public reads at Q25 with fastp, ran MiXCR and retained productive beta chains. CDR3 protein sequences are deduplicated, and each keeps its most common genes and DNA. Within this sample are some 180,000 distinct CDR3 sequences, with approximately 20% of them counted one time only. About 6.7% of the sample is in the top ten clones. Sample time point, as interpreted from the label and publication: patch test 1, 2 weeks after DPC sensitization. According to the study, the label for this sample's treatment or condition signals: therapeutic diphenylcyclopropenone sensitization with weekly scalp DPC. This material consisted of whole blood, taken in connection with sensitization to the hapten diphenylcyclopropenone (DPC). These TCRs come from a woman in her fifties or sixties with alopecia areata. Some clones in this sample may be carry-over from other donors' samples.

J is TRBJ2-1 and V is TRBV28; no clear D. CDR3 length equals 15 residues. V lost 10 bases to trimming and J lost 4 bases, with 20 bases between them. CDR1 MDHEN and CDR2 SYDVKM come from the germline V gene. Written as DNA, the CDR3 is TGTGCCACCCTGGGCGCGGACGTACAGTACAATGAGCAGTTCTTC. Translating gives CATLGADVQYNEQFF. Full variable domain (outside the CDR3, taken from reference TRBV28 and TRBJ2-1): DVKVTQSSRYLVKRTGEKVFLECVQDMDHENMFWYRQDPGLGLRLIYFSYDVKMKEKGDIPEGYSVSREKKERFSLILESASTNQTSMYLCATLGADVQYNEQFFGPGTRLTVL.

V and J are TRBV6-5 and TRBJ1-5; weak D call: TRBD1 (5 bases). Germline loops: CDR1 MNHEY, CDR2 SVGAGI. CDR3 size: 16 residues. The ends were cut back, 6 bases at V and 1 base at J, with 16 bases in the middle. The CDR3 coding sequence is TGTGCCAGCAGGGAAGCAGGGATCGGAAGCAATCAGCCCCAGCATTTT. This gives the protein CASREAGIGSNQPQHF.